This entry is about one T cell receptor (beta chain). Per the original data handling: Estimation of nucleated cell counts was performed using reference gene primer amplification. Repertoires were generated with immunoSEQ multiplex PCR, while TCRdb's copy carries only in-frame clones and drops some. V and J calls and clone size are copied from that table; D and trimming were computed from the DNA. This sample has about 88,000 clones, with about 84% found just once. V gave up 1 base and J gave up 7 bases, with 11 bases separating them. The length of the CDR3 is 14 residues. In germline, CDR1 is MNHNS, CDR2 SASEGT. The data are from a study of blood T cell repertoires in COVID-19. Background on the study: From the United States, Italy and Spain came samples of acute and convalescent COVID-19. Nucleic acid was either cDNA or gDNA, and it came from T cells, B-cell-depleted T cells, or PBMCs.

The chain recombines TRBV6-1 with TRBJ2-1; D perhaps matches TRBD2 (6 bases). Sequenced sample: peripheral blood. The receptor comes from a woman between 65 and 79 years old with acute or convalescent COVID-19. CDR3 amino acids: CASSEGGTKNEQFF. In nucleotides, the CDR3 is TGTGCCAGCAGTGAAGGCGGGACCAAGAATGAGCAGTTCTTC.